What follows are 16 T cell receptor beta chains derived from one specimen sequenced in a study of shared clonotypes between healthy human individuals. TCRdb keeps only in-frame clones here, not all; method: immunoSEQ multiplex PCR. The table includes about 510,000 clones, 79% detected once. Sequences were obtained from PBMCs. The receptor set was obtained from a middle-aged woman in good health. Some clones in this sample may be carry-over from other donors' samples.

The chain combines TRBV2 with TRBJ1-3; tentatively, D is TRBD1 (5 bases). This CDR3 has 16 amino acids. Germline CDR1 is SNHLY and CDR2 is FYNNEI. Between the trimmed V and J ends, which lost 2 bases and 2 bases, there was a span of 13 bases. CDR3 DNA: TGTGCCAGCAGTGAATACCTGCCAGGGACTGGAAACACCATATATTTT. Amino acids: CASSEYLPGTGNTIYF.

The V gene is TRBV5-6, the J gene TRBJ2-1, with TRBD2 matching over 7 bases. The CDR3 runs to 17 residues. The V gene's germline CDR1 is SGHDT and CDR2 YYEEEE. The ends lost 2 bases at V and 3 bases at J; junction bases unmatched: 11. Here the CDR3 reads CASSFGPSGAVYNEQFF. The DNA of the CDR3 is TGTGCCAGCAGCTTCGGGCCTAGCGGAGCGGTCTACAATGAGCAGTTCTTC.

This chain connects TRBV7-3 to TRBJ2-1; 8 nucleotides align to TRBD2. Germline values: CDR1 SGHTA, CDR2 FQGTGA. The CDR3 is made up of 14 amino acids. V dropped 5 bases and J dropped 9; count of bases not matched to a gene: 9. CDR3 protein: CASSSRAGEGEQFF. DNA for the CDR3: TGTGCCAGCAGCAGTCGAGCGGGAGAAGGTGAGCAGTTCTTC.

This chain uses TRBV7-2 with TRBJ2-1; 9 nucleotides match TRBD1. Per the germline V gene, CDR1 is SGHTA and CDR2 is FQGNSA. The CDR3 has 15 residues. Trimming removed 3 bases from V and 7 bases from J; junction bases left unmatched: 7. DNA for the CDR3: TGTGCCAGCAGCTTTCCGGGACAGGGTTGGAATGAGCAGTTCTTC. Its translation: CASSFPGQGWNEQFF.

There are a few counts of this clone. V is TRBV2 and J is TRBJ2-5; either TRBD1 or TRBD2 may fit D (5 bases each). Germline values: CDR1 SNHLY, CDR2 FYNNEI. V gave up 7 bases and J gave up 0 bases, with 9 bases separating them. The CDR3 is 13 amino acids. The CDR3 loop reads CASIRGNQETQYF. The CDR3 DNA reads TGTGCCAGCATCCGGGGCAACCAAGAGACCCAGTACTTC.

The chain has TRBV5-4 and TRBJ2-3; the match to TRBD1 covers 10 bases. The V gene's germline CDR1 is SGHNT and CDR2 YYREEE (reference sequence). The CDR3 is 17 amino acids. With 7 bases clipped from V and 1 base from J, the junction kept 12 bases outside the gene matches. The CDR3 bases are TGTGCCAGCGGCGAAAGGGGCGACAGGGGGCGCACAGATACGCAGTATTTT. Residues: CASGERGDRGRTDTQYF.

The J gene is TRBJ2-7, the V gene TRBV18; D might be TRBD2 (5 bases). CDR1 and CDR2 from the germline V gene are KGHSH and LQKENI. With 3 bases removed from V and 3 bases from J, the gap between germline ends came to 9 bases. CDR3 length: 13 amino acids. Here the CDR3 reads CASSPRGYYEQYF. Written as DNA, the CDR3 is TGTGCCAGCTCACCTAGAGGGTACTACGAGCAGTACTTC. Supplemented by reference TRBV18 and TRBJ2-7, the full variable domain reads NAGVMQNPRHLVRRRGQEARLRCSPMKGHSHVYWYRQLPEEGLKFMVYLQKENIIDESGMPKERFSAEFPKEGPSILRIQQVVRGDSAAYFCASSPRGYYEQYFGPGTRLTVT.

The gene calls are TRBV29-1 and TRBJ1-1; D is ambiguous. Between the trimmed V and J ends, which lost 4 bases and 6 bases, there was a span of 18 bases. This CDR3 is built from 14 residues. Germline V lookup: CDR1 SQVTM, CDR2 ANQGSEA. Written as DNA, the CDR3 is TGCAGCGTTGTAGAGACGGGCATGGAGTCTGAAGCTTTCTTT. Amino acids: CSVVETGMESEAFF. Combining the CDR3 with reference TRBV29-1 and TRBJ1-1 gives the whole variable domain SAVISQKPSRDICQRGTSLTIQCQVDSQVTMMFWYRQQPGQSLTLIATANQGSEATYESGFVIDKFPISRPNLTFSTLTVSNMSPEDSSIYLCSVVETGMESEAFFGQGTRLTVV.

This clone has a count of ten or more. The genes are TRBV30 and TRBJ2-5; 7 bases agree with TRBD2. The trim removed 0 bases at V and 5 bases at J, leaving 6 bases unmatched. CDR1 is GTSNPN, CDR2 SVGIG, per germline (reference sequence). The CDR3 consists of 14 residues. The CDR3 region has the DNA TGTGCCTGGAGTGTACCGGGGGGAGTTGAGACCCAGTACTTC. This sequence encodes CAWSVPGGVETQYF.

This chain links TRBV11-2 with TRBJ2-7, with 9 bases lining up with TRBD2. The CDR3 spans 15 residues. Germline-derived CDR1 and CDR2 are SGHAT and FQNNGV. The V and J ends lost 2 bases and 5 bases, in that order; junction bases with no gene match: 7. The CDR3 loop reads CASSLSHSGRDEQYF. In DNA, the CDR3 is TGTGCCAGCAGCTTATCCCATAGCGGGAGAGACGAGCAGTACTTC.

V gene TRBV11-3 combines with J gene TRBJ2-4, with D hard to call. Per the germline V gene, CDR1 is SGHNT and CDR2 is YENEEA. The CDR3 runs 13 residues. Trimming took 4 bases from V and 2 from J, leaving 6 bases between them. The CDR3 sequence is CASSSGPKNIQYF. CDR3 coding DNA: TGTGCCAGCAGCTCGGGTCCCAAAAACATTCAGTACTTC.

The CDR3 here is CSVDTLAGGLSEQFF. Here the CDR3 DNA reads TGCAGCGTGGATACCCTAGCGGGAGGGCTCAGTGAGCAGTTCTTC. The chain couples TRBV29-1 to TRBJ2-1, with 12 positions matching TRBD2. The CDR3 is 15 residues long. Germline V gene sequence: CDR1 SQVTM, CDR2 ANQGSEA. The trim removed 6 bases at V and 9 bases at J, leaving 12 bases unmatched.

The chain uses TRBV5-8 and TRBJ2-7; 7 bases line up with TRBD1. J gave up 2 bases and V 4 bases, and 9 bases lay outside the gene matches. There are 15 residues in the CDR3. CDR1 SGHTS and CDR2 YDEGEE come from the germline V gene. The CDR3 spells CASSRRDSVTYEQYF. The CDR3 nucleotides are TGTGCCAGCAGCCGACGGGACAGTGTGACCTACGAGCAGTACTTC.

This clone was observed a single time. J is TRBJ2-7 and V is TRBV28, with TRBD2 matching over 11 bases. The J segment lost 4 bases and the V segment lost 1 base, leaving 3 bases of the junction unmatched. From germline, CDR1 is MDHEN and CDR2 SYDVKM. CDR3 length equals 15 residues. This chain's CDR3 is CASSLFPSGGYEQYF. The CDR3 DNA reads TGTGCCAGCAGTTTATTCCCTAGCGGGGGGTACGAGCAGTACTTC.

This chain links TRBV9 with TRBJ1-1; D might be TRBD1 (5 bases). The germline CDR1 and CDR2 sequences are SGDLS and YYNGEE. The CDR3 has 16 amino acids. Trimming took off 3 bases at V and 4 bases at J, with 19 bases between the two ends. Here the CDR3 reads CASSEGTGLSGTEAFF. The CDR3 DNA sequence: TGTGCCAGCAGCGAGGGTACAGGACTTTCGGGCACTGAAGCTTTCTTT.

A word on this clone: Other DNA sequences within the sample encode an identical CDR3. The V gene is TRBV28, the J gene TRBJ2-3; possibly TRBD2 for D (6 bases). V was pared by 3 bases and J by 3 bases, with 7 bases between. Looked up from germline, CDR1 is MDHEN and CDR2 is SYDVKM. The CDR3 is 13 residues long. This CDR3 reads CASSFGGTDTQYF. The CDR3 nucleotides read TGTGCCAGCAGTTTTGGGGGGACAGATACGCAGTATTTT. Looking up the rest from reference TRBV28 and TRBJ2-3 gives the full variable domain: DVKVTQSSRYLVKRTGEKVFLECVQDMDHENMFWYRQDPGLGLRLIYFSYDVKMKEKGDIPEGYSVSREKKERFSLILESASTNQTSMYLCASSFGGTDTQYFGPGTRLTVL.